The T cell receptor (beta chain) under discussion was sequenced for a study of control samples from healthy donors and cancer patients. Some clones are missing from TCRdb's copy, which holds only in-frame ones; the method was immunoSEQ multiplex PCR. Of under 110,000 clones in the sample, around 89% were seen once. The germline CDR1 and CDR2 sequences are SEHNR and FQNEAQ (reference sequence). This CDR3 region has 17 residues. V lost 6 bases and J lost 6, with 24 bases in between. The material sequenced was blood. The sequence derives from a man between 25 and 39 years old in good health. The chain joins TRBV7-9 to TRBJ1-5, with D tentatively TRBD1 (5 bases). The CDR3 nucleotides read TGTGCCAGCAGATCTGGACCCTCTCCAATGGACATTCAGCCCCAGCATTTT. Translation gives CASRSGPSPMDIQPQHF.